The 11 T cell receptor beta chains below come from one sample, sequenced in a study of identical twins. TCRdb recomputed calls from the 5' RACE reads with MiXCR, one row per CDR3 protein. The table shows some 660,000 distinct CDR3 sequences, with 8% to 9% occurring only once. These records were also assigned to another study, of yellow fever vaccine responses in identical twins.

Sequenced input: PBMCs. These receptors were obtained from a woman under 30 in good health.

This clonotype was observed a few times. CDR3 sequence reads: CSAPPRGGTDTQYF. The DNA for the CDR3 is TGCAGTGCTCCCCCCCGCGGGGGAACAGATACGCAGTATTTT. The chain carries TRBV20-1 and TRBJ2-3; 7 bases agree with TRBD2. There are 14 residues in the CDR3. Looked up from germline, CDR1 is DFQATT and CDR2 is SNEGSKA (reference sequence). The trim removed 5 bases at V and 3 bases at J, leaving 8 bases unmatched.

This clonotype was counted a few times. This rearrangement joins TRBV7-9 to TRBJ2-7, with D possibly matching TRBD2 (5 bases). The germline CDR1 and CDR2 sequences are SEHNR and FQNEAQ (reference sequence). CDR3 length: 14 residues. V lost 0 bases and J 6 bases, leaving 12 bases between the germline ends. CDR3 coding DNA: TGTGCCAGCAGCTTAGCTGGGCCGGGGTCCGAGCAGTACTTC. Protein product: CASSLAGPGSEQYF.

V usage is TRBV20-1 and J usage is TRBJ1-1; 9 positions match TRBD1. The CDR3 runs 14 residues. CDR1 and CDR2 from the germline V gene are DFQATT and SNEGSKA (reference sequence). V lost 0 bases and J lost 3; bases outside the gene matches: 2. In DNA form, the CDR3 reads TGCAGTGCTAGAGATGGACAGGGGCACACTGAAGCTTTCTTT. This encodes CSARDGQGHTEAFF.

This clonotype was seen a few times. CDR3 in amino acids: CASSPRIRGHEQYF. CDR3 nucleotide sequence: TGTGCCAGCAGCCCCCGTATCAGGGGCCACGAGCAGTACTTC. The chain is built from TRBV7-9 and TRBJ2-7; a possible D gene is TRBD1 (6 bases). V lost 5 bases and J 5 bases, leaving 16 bases between the germline ends. Germline V gives CDR1 SEHNR, CDR2 FQNEAQ (reference sequence). The CDR3 runs to 14 residues.

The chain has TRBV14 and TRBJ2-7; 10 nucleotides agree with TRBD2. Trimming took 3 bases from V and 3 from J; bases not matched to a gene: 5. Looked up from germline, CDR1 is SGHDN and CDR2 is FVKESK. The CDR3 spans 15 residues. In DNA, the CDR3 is TGTGCCAGCAGCCAGGCCGGACTAGCGGACTACGAGCAGTACTTC. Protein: CASSQAGLADYEQYF.

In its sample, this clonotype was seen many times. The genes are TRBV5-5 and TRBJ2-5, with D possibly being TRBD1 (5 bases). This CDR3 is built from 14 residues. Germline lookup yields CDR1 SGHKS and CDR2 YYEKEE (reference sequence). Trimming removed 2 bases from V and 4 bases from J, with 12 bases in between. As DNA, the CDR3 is TGTGCCAGCAGCTTAATCCAGGGCGGAGAGACCCAGTACTTC. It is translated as CASSLIQGGETQYF.

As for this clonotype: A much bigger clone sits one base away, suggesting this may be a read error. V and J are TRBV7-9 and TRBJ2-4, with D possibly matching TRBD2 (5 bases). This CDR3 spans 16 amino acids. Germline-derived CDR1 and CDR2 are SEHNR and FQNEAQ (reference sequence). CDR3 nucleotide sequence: TGTGCCGGCAGCCTATTCGGCGGGCCGGGCAAAAACATTCAGTACTTC. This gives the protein CAGSLFGGPGKNIQYF.

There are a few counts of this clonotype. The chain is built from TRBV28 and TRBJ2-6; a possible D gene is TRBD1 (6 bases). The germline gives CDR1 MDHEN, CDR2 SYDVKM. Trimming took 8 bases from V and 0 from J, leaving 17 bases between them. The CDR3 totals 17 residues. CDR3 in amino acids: CASQTSGVPSGANVLTF. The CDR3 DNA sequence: TGTGCCAGCCAAACCTCAGGGGTCCCCTCTGGGGCCAACGTCCTGACTTTC.

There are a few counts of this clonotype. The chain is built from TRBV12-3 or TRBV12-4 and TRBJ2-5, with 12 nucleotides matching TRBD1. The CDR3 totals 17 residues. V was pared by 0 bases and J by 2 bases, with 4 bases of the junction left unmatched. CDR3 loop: CASSLARDRGHQETQYF. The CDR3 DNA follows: TGTGCCAGCAGTTTAGCGCGGGACAGGGGGCATCAAGAGACCCAGTACTTC.

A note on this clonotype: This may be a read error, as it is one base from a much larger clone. In nucleotides, the CDR3 is TGTGCCAGCAGCTTACGAGCGGGAGTGGTTCACAATGAGCAGTTCTTC. Protein product: CASSLRAGVVHNEQFF. The chain links TRBV7-9 to TRBJ2-1, with 8 bases fitting TRBD2. J lost 5 bases, V lost 2 bases, and 8 bases had no gene match. Germline V gives CDR1 SEHNR, CDR2 FQNEAQ (reference sequence). This CDR3 contains 16 residues. The full variable domain, in which reference TRBV7-9 and TRBJ2-1 provide the parts outside the CDR3, is DTGVSQNPRHKITKRGQNVTFRCDPISEHNRLYWYRQTLGQGPEFLTYFQNEAQLEKSRLLSDRFSAERPKGSFSTLEIQRTEQGDSAMYLCASSLRAGVVHNEQFFGPGTRLTVL.

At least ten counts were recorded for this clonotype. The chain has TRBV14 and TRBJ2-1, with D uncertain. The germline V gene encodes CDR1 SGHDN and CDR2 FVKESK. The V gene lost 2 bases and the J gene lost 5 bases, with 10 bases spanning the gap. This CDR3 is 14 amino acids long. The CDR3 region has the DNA TGTGCCAGCAGCCAACCTGGGCGCAACAATGAGCAGTTCTTC. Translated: CASSQPGRNNEQFF.